Sequencing of this T cell receptor beta chain was carried out in a study of T cells in Graves' hyperthyroidism and ophthalmopathy. What was amplified from RNA transcripts were TCR beta CDR3 regions. Using the HTBI primer set, a first-round RT-PCR was run on the TCR CDR3. From the multiplex PCR reads, TCRdb called clonotypes with MiXCR, one entry per CDR3 protein. The table has some 300,000 distinct CDR3 sequences, roughly 13% seen once; the top ten hold approximately 7.9%. Each diagnosis drew on symptoms, thyroxine, TRAb, thyroid ultrasound and orbital computed tomography findings. The PBMCs were taken from approximately 11 ml of fresh peripheral blood. Germline CDR1 and CDR2: SEHNR and FQNEAQ (reference sequence). Trimming stripped 3 bases from V and 6 bases from J, with 12 bases between. The CDR3 sequence is 14 residues long. At least ten counts were recorded for this clonotype.

The sequencing input was blood. The source is a woman aged 35 to 49 with Graves' hyperthyroidism. The J gene is TRBJ2-1, the V gene TRBV7-9; D is possibly TRBD2 (6 bases). CDR3 DNA: TGTGCCAGCAGCTTGTCACTAGCTCCCAATGAGCAGTTCTTC. This codes for CASSLSLAPNEQFF.